These 32 T cell receptor beta chains share one sample of origin, sequenced in a study of blood T cells in healthy people across ages. Primed by a sample-barcoded 5' primer and a J-beta primer mix, a second PCR proceeded for 7 to 11 cycles. Via MiXCR, TCRdb re-called the 5' RACE reads, giving one row per CDR3 protein. The sample has some 710,000 distinct CDR3 sequences; around 50% are singletons. Sample: blood. The source is a man older than 75 in good health.

The chain joins TRBV29-1 to TRBJ2-5, with D perhaps TRBD1 or TRBD2 (6 bases each). CDR3 length equals 15 residues. Germline CDR1 and CDR2: SQVTM and ANQGSEA. Trimming left V 7 bases short and J 0 bases short, with 18 bases between. The CDR3 protein is CSGSLGGTYQETQYF. CDR3 DNA sequence: TGCAGCGGCTCTTTGGGGGGCACGTACCAAGAGACCCAGTACTTC.

This clonotype was seen more than once but under ten times. The chain employs TRBV6-2 or TRBV6-3 and TRBJ2-7; D is undetermined. The germline gives CDR1 MNHEY, CDR2 SVGEGT. The CDR3 length is 14 residues. V was trimmed by 0 bases and J by 7 bases, leaving 13 bases between them. CDR3 coding DNA: TGTGCCAGCAGTTACTCGAATTTCCCCGGTGAGCAGTACTTC. Encoded protein: CASSYSNFPGEQYF.

This clonotype appeared once. The CDR3 DNA is TGTGCCAGCCTACGGGACTACTCTAATGAGCAGTACTTC. Amino acids: CASLRDYSNEQYF. V is TRBV21-1 and J is TRBJ2-5; the table assigns TRBD2, which was not confirmed against the DNA. TRBV21-1 is listed as a pseudogene. CDR3 length: 13 amino acids.

This clonotype appeared a few times. The chain is built from TRBV7-2 and TRBJ2-3; 10 bases fit TRBD2. The trim removed 1 base at V and 5 bases at J, leaving 6 bases unmatched. Germline V CDR1 and CDR2: SGHTA, FQGNSA. CDR3 length: 16 amino acids. CDR3 bases: TGTGCCAGCAGCTTAGATAAAGCGGGAGGGGTAGATACGCAGTATTTT. Protein product: CASSLDKAGGVDTQYF.

The chain employs TRBV12-3 or TRBV12-4 and TRBJ2-5; the match to TRBD1 covers 9 bases. CDR3 size: 14 residues. The V gene end was trimmed by 2 bases and the J gene end by 11 bases; junction bases not matched to a gene: 9. Written as DNA, the CDR3 is TGTGCCAGCAGTTTAACGGGACAGGGCCTTGGGCAGTACTTC. This translates into CASSLTGQGLGQYF.

This clonotype was counted ten times or more. The chain is built from TRBV29-1 and TRBJ2-5; 7 bases match TRBD2. The CDR3 contains 15 residues. V trimming: 3 bases; J trimming: 3 bases; junction bases outside the gene matches: 10. Germline assignment: CDR1 SQVTM and CDR2 ANQGSEA. CDR3 nucleotides: TGCAGCGTTGATAGGGAGGGGATCTCGGAAGAGACCCAGTACTTC. The encoded protein is CSVDREGISEETQYF. Combining the CDR3 with reference TRBV29-1 and TRBJ2-5 gives the whole variable domain SAVISQKPSRDICQRGTSLTIQCQVDSQVTMMFWYRQQPGQSLTLIATANQGSEATYESGFVIDKFPISRPNLTFSTLTVSNMSPEDSSIYLCSVDREGISEETQYFGPGTRLLVL.

This clonotype was recorded a few times. The rearrangement uses TRBV4-2 and TRBJ2-1; TRBD1 matches at 8 bases. CDR3 length equals 17 residues. V dropped 1 base and J dropped 8; count of bases not matched to a gene: 13. The germline CDR1 and CDR2 sequences are LGHNA and YNFKEQ. The CDR3 sequence: CASSQVGVSNRGDEQFF. The CDR3 bases are TGTGCCAGCAGCCAAGTAGGCGTTTCCAACAGGGGGGATGAGCAGTTCTTC.

The chain links TRBV24-1 to TRBJ2-5, with D possibly being TRBD2 (6 bases). The V end lost 5 bases, the J end lost 11 bases, and 11 bases lay between the germline ends. Germline CDR1 is KGHDR and CDR2 is SFDVKD. This CDR3 region has 11 residues. The CDR3 DNA is TGTGCCACCAGTGGGGGGGATGAGCAGTACTTC. Translation gives CATSGGDEQYF.

This clonotype was observed a few times. The chain couples TRBV7-2 to TRBJ2-1; D unclear. The germline V and J ends were trimmed by 5 bases and 5 bases, with 16 bases remaining between them. The CDR3 contains 15 residues. Germline assignment: CDR1 SGHTA and CDR2 FQGNSA. The CDR3 DNA follows: TGTGCCAGCAGCCCCGGTCTGGGTTATGACAATGAGCAGTTCTTC. Translated: CASSPGLGYDNEQFF.

This rearrangement joins TRBV7-2 to TRBJ2-3, with a weak D call TRBD2 (6 bases). Trimming removed 1 base at V and 6 bases at J, with 14 bases between. The germline CDR1 and CDR2 sequences are SGHTA and FQGNSA. The CDR3 runs 15 residues. CDR3 coding DNA: TGTGCCAGCAGCTTAGGCGGGGACCGAATTGATACGCAGTATTTT. Its protein is CASSLGGDRIDTQYF.

Concerning this clonotype: At one boundary the junction diverges from the germline segment, which might be a read error. This chain links TRBV4-2 with TRBJ2-6; D uncertain. The CDR3 is made up of 14 amino acids. Germline values: CDR1 LGHNA, CDR2 YNFKEQ. CDR3 coding DNA: TGTACCAGCAGCCAGCTTTCTGGGGCCAACGTCCTGACTTTC. It encodes CTSSQLSGANVLTF.

The CDR3 loop reads CAISDRGASYNEQFF. The CDR3 nucleotides read TGTGCCATCAGTGATAGAGGGGCGTCCTACAATGAGCAGTTCTTC. The J gene is TRBJ2-1, the V gene TRBV10-3, with D perhaps matching TRBD1 or TRBD2 (5 bases each). The germline V and J ends were trimmed by 3 bases and 1 base, with 10 bases remaining between them. Germline lookup yields CDR1 ENHRY and CDR2 SYGVKD. The CDR3 covers 15 residues.

The chain carries TRBV11-2 and TRBJ2-5; possibly TRBD1 or TRBD2 for D (5 bases each). Germline lookup yields CDR1 SGHAT and CDR2 FQNNGV. This CDR3 comprises 16 residues. V dropped 4 bases and J dropped 5 bases, with 20 bases sitting between them. CDR3 DNA sequence: TGTGCCAGCAGCTCCTGGGGCGGTGGAGGTGGGGAGACCCAGTACTTC. Its translation is CASSSWGGGGGETQYF.

For this clonotype: A junction end diverges from the germline sequence, so it may reflect a read error. The CDR3 sequence is CASSLGVVNQETQYF. The CDR3 region has the DNA TGTGCCAGCAGTTTAGGGGTCGTCAACCAAGAGACCCAGTACTTC. The chain recombines TRBV7-9 with TRBJ2-5; D is possibly TRBD1 (5 bases). CDR1 and CDR2 from the germline V gene are SEHNR and FQNEAQ (reference sequence). The CDR3 loop spans 15 amino acids.

Many counts were recorded for this clonotype. J is TRBJ2-4 and V is TRBV20-1; 8 nucleotides match TRBD1. The CDR3 is 15 amino acids. V lost 0 bases and J lost 4; bases outside the gene matches: 5. From germline, CDR1 is DFQATT and CDR2 SNEGSKA (reference sequence). The CDR3, as DNA: TGCAGTGCTAGAGAAAGAGGGGACAGGAAAAACATTCAGTACTTC. Its protein product is CSARERGDRKNIQYF.

V and J are TRBV5-1 and TRBJ2-4; no definite D call. The J call is in doubt because the DNA end fits TRBJ2-5 better. The germline CDR1 and CDR2 sequences are SGHRS and YFSETQ. The CDR3 length is 13 residues. The chain's CDR3 is CASSFAPEETQYF. The CDR3 bases are TGCGCCAGCAGCTTCGCGCCTGAAGAGACCCAGTACTTC.

The chain is built from TRBV20-1 and TRBJ1-1; 7 positions agree with TRBD1. V shed 0 bases and J 1 base; nucleotides not matched to a gene: 11. The germline V gene has CDR1 DFQATT and CDR2 SNEGSKA (reference sequence). The CDR3 runs 17 residues. Here the CDR3 DNA reads TGCAGTGCTAGAGACCCGGGACAGAAACCCGGGAACACTGAAGCTTTCTTT. Its translation: CSARDPGQKPGNTEAFF.

V is TRBV6-5 and J is TRBJ2-6; possible D gene TRBD1, 5 bases. The CDR3 spans 16 residues. Germline V CDR1 and CDR2: MNHEY, SVGAGI. V was pared by 7 bases and J by 2 bases, with 15 bases between. The CDR3 bases are TGTGCCAGCACCTCGACAGCCGAGACTGGGGCCAACGTCCTGACTTTC. Its translation: CASTSTAETGANVLTF.

The chain links TRBV29-1 to TRBJ2-1, with D possibly TRBD2 on 6 matching bases. This CDR3 has 13 amino acids. Germline V lookup: CDR1 SQVTM, CDR2 ANQGSEA. Trimming shortened V by 7 bases and J by 7 bases, and 17 bases separated the two germline ends. This CDR3 is CSAGGRGVNEQFF. The CDR3, as DNA: TGCAGCGCCGGGGGTAGGGGAGTAAATGAGCAGTTCTTC.

This rearrangement joins TRBV12-3 or TRBV12-4 to TRBJ2-1, with TRBD2 identical over 11 bases. The V segment lost 8 bases and the J segment 8 bases; nucleotides outside the gene matches: 8. This CDR3 comprises 14 residues. The CDR3, as DNA: TGTGCCAGCGTCTTAGCGGGAGGGCCAGATGAGCAGTTCTTC. Translating it yields CASVLAGGPDEQFF.

V gene TRBV29-1 combines with J gene TRBJ2-7; no clear D gene. With 4 bases removed from V and 0 bases from J, the gap between germline ends came to 7 bases. CDR3 length equals 12 residues. Germline values: CDR1 SQVTM, CDR2 ANQGSEA. The CDR3 sequence is CSVAPSSYEQYF. DNA of the CDR3: TGCAGCGTTGCTCCTAGCTCCTACGAGCAGTACTTC.

The V and J genes are TRBV30 and TRBJ2-5, with TRBD1 matching over 9 bases. V lost 5 bases, J lost 11 bases, and 9 bases stayed unmatched. CDR1 GTSNPN and CDR2 SVGIG come from the germline V gene (reference sequence). This CDR3 contains 12 residues. For the CDR3, the DNA is TGTGCCTGGGACCCGGGACAGGGTGAGCAGTACTTC. It translates to CAWDPGQGEQYF. Filled out from reference TRBV30 and TRBJ2-5, the complete variable domain reads SQTIHQWPATLVQPVGSPLSLECTVEGTSNPNLYWYRQAAGRGLQLLFYSVGIGQISSEVPQNLSASRPQDRQFILSSKKLLLSDSGFYLCAWDPGQGEQYFGPGTRLLVL.

This clonotype occurred a few times. This chain links TRBV7-2 with TRBJ2-7; 12 nucleotides agree with TRBD2. TRBJ2-5 explains the end of the DNA better; the J call may be wrong. The germline CDR1 and CDR2 sequences are SGHTA and FQGNSA. This CDR3 has 16 amino acids. CDR3 in DNA: TGTGCCAGCAGCCTCAGGGGACTAGCGGGTCGCGAGACCCAGTACTTC. Amino acid sequence: CASSLRGLAGRETQYF.

This clonotype showed up just a few times. This chain uses TRBV20-1 with TRBJ2-4, with 12 bases lining up with TRBD2. The CDR3 contains 20 residues. J gave up 0 bases and V 6 bases, and 18 bases lay outside the gene matches. From germline, CDR1 is DFQATT and CDR2 SNEGSKA (reference sequence). This chain's CDR3 is CSAPLSTSGRDTLAKNIQYF. The CDR3 coding sequence is TGCAGTGCCCCCCTGTCGACTAGCGGGAGAGACACCTTAGCCAAAAACATTCAGTACTTC.

The chain has TRBV13 and TRBJ2-4; 7 bases agree with TRBD2. The tail of the sequence fits TRBJ2-7 better, so the J call may be wrong. This CDR3 spans 18 amino acids. Germline values: CDR1 PRHDT, CDR2 FYEKMQ (reference sequence). The CDR3 loop reads CASSFNWGEAAGAFEQYF. CDR3 sequence (DNA): TGTGCCAGCAGCTTTAATTGGGGTGAGGCGGCGGGAGCCTTCGAGCAGTACTTC.

The chain joins TRBV29-1 to TRBJ1-2, with no clear D. The CDR3 is 11 residues long. The V end was cut by 7 bases, the J end by 5 bases, with 11 bases between. CDR1 and CDR2 from the germline V gene are SQVTM and ANQGSEA. Here the CDR3 reads CSGEVGYGYTF. CDR3 sequence (DNA): TGCAGCGGGGAAGTGGGATATGGCTACACCTTC.

The rearrangement uses TRBV6-2 or TRBV6-3 and TRBJ2-1; D possibly uses TRBD1 or TRBD2 (7 bases each). From germline, CDR1 is MNHEY and CDR2 SVGEGT. CDR3 length: 15 amino acids. Deletions cut 6 bases from V and 3 bases from J, with 15 bases between. DNA of the CDR3: TGTGCCAGCAGATCAGGGGGGGGAGGCTACAATGAGCAGTTCTTC. It yields the protein CASRSGGGGYNEQFF.

The gene calls are TRBV12-3 or TRBV12-4 and TRBJ2-5; 7 bases are a match to TRBD2. The CDR3 runs 13 residues. The V and J ends lost 7 bases and 5 bases, in that order; junction bases with no gene match: 7. CDR3 DNA sequence: TGTGCCAGCACCCTAGGACTAGGGGAGACCCAGTACTTC. Translated, it gives CASTLGLGETQYF.

This chain uses TRBV11-2 with TRBJ2-5; 11 nucleotides agree with TRBD2. Germline-derived CDR1 and CDR2 are SGHAT and FQNNGV. This CDR3 has 16 amino acids. V lost 5 bases, J lost 4 bases, and 9 bases stayed unmatched. This chain's CDR3 is CASSPLIAGGGETQYF. The CDR3 bases are TGTGCCAGCAGCCCTCTCATAGCGGGAGGGGGAGAGACCCAGTACTTC.

The chain has TRBV6-2 or TRBV6-3 and TRBJ1-5; D unclear. The ends were cut back, 2 bases at V and 2 bases at J, with 10 bases in the middle. The CDR3 length is 15 residues. CDR1 is MNHEY, CDR2 SVGEGT, per germline. CDR3 sequence: CASSYATWGNQPQHF. DNA for the CDR3: TGTGCCAGCAGTTACGCGACTTGGGGCAATCAGCCCCAGCATTTT.

This clonotype has at least ten counts. This sequence joins TRBV10-2 and TRBJ2-1; 12 bases line up with TRBD2. Per the germline V gene, CDR1 is WSHSY and CDR2 is SAAADI. V trimming: 3 bases; J trimming: 10 bases; junction bases outside the gene matches: 7. CDR3 length: 15 amino acids. The CDR3 reads CASSDEGLAGGEQFF. The CDR3 region has the DNA TGCGCCAGCAGTGACGAGGGACTAGCGGGCGGGGAGCAGTTCTTC.

Points on this clonotype: One end of the junction does not line up with germline, which may come from a read error. In DNA, the CDR3 is TGTGCCAGCGGCTTGATGGCTAGCGGTGTCTACAATGAGCAGTTCTTC. Translating it yields CASGLMASGVYNEQFF. The chain uses TRBV7-3 and TRBJ2-1, with TRBD2 matching over 7 bases. The CDR3 is made up of 16 amino acids. Germline values: CDR1 SGHTA, CDR2 FQGTGA.